These T cell receptor beta chains were read from a single sample in a study of shared clonotypes between healthy human individuals. Assay used: immunoSEQ multiplex PCR; TCRdb lists only in-frame clones, some missing. The sample includes about 2.4 million clones, over 85% of them seen just once. Sequencing was done on a sample of naive CD4+ T cells from PBMCs. These receptors all stem from a man younger than 30 in good health. Some clones in this sample may be carry-over from other donors' samples. The CDR3 runs from the conserved cysteine through the conserved F or W. A D gene is named only where the DNA matches it firmly. Size is omitted from some rows. Given values are once, few, many or a class for expanded clones.

CDR3 DNA: TGTGCCAGTAATAGGGACAGACTAGCGGGGGCCACCGGGGAGCTGTTTTTT
CDR3 protein: CASNRDRLAGATGELFF
V gene: TRBV19
CDR3 length: 17
J gene: TRBJ2-2
clone size: NA
D gene: TRBD2

CDR3 DNA: TGTGCCAGCACCCGGGTCGTCCTAGCGGGAGTAAACACCGGGGAGCTGTTTTTT
CDR3 protein: CASTRVVLAGVNTGELFF
V gene: TRBV27
CDR3 length: 18
J gene: TRBJ2-2
clone size: NA
D gene: TRBD2

CDR3 DNA: TGTGCCAGCAGCCCGGGGCGCGCCGACAATGAGCAGTTCTTC
CDR3 protein: CASSPGRADNEQFF
V gene: TRBV9
CDR3 length: 14
J gene: TRBJ2-1
clone size: NA
D gene: NA

CDR3 DNA: TGTGCCAGCAGCGTAGGACTAGCGGGAGGGTCCCCCGGGGAGCTGTTTTTT
CDR3 protein: CASSVGLAGGSPGELFF
V gene: TRBV9
CDR3 length: 17
J gene: TRBJ2-2
clone size: NA
D gene: TRBD2

CDR3 DNA: TGCGCCAGCAGCCCGGGACAGGGCCCCTACGAGCAGTACTTC
CDR3 protein: CASSPGQGPYEQYF
V gene: TRBV5-1
CDR3 length: 14
J gene: TRBJ2-7
clone size: NA
D gene: TRBD1

CDR3 DNA: TGCGCCAGCAGCCAAGTAGGGTCGGGACGGAGGTCAGATACGCAGTATTTT
CDR3 protein: CASSQVGSGRRSDTQYF
V gene: TRBV4-1
CDR3 length: 17
J gene: TRBJ2-3
clone size: NA
D gene: NA

CDR3 DNA: TGCGCCAGCAGACCGAGCACAGAGAACACTGAAGCTTTCTTT
CDR3 protein: CASRPSTENTEAFF
V gene: TRBV5-1
CDR3 length: 14
J gene: TRBJ1-1
clone size: NA
D gene: NA

CDR3 DNA: TGTGCCAGCAGCCCAAACCGACTAGCGGGGAGGGGAGAGACCCAGTACTTC
CDR3 protein: CASSPNRLAGRGETQYF
V gene: TRBV14
CDR3 length: 17
J gene: TRBJ2-5
clone size: NA
D gene: TRBD2

CDR3 DNA: TGTGCCAGCAGCTCCCAGAACAGGGCGCGGCAGCCCCAGCATTTT
CDR3 protein: CASSSQNRARQPQHF
V gene: TRBV21-1
CDR3 length: 15
J gene: TRBJ1-5
clone size: NA
D gene: NA

CDR3 DNA: TGTGCCAGCAAGGTCGGCCTCCGCAATGAGCAGTTCTTC
CDR3 protein: CASKVGLRNEQFF
V gene: TRBV2
CDR3 length: 13
J gene: TRBJ2-1
clone size: NA
D gene: NA

CDR3 DNA: TGCAGCGTTGAGGCCAACTCTGGAAACACCATATATTTT
CDR3 protein: CSVEANSGNTIYF
V gene: TRBV29-1
CDR3 length: 13
J gene: TRBJ1-3
clone size: NA
D gene: NA

CDR3 DNA: TGTGCCAGCAGCCTGAACCCCAGCAGGGACGGCTACACCTTC
CDR3 protein: CASSLNPSRDGYTF
V gene: TRBV25-1
CDR3 length: 14
J gene: TRBJ1-2
clone size: NA
D gene: NA

CDR3 DNA: TGCAGTGCGCGGGACTACGAGCAGTACTTC
CDR3 protein: CSARDYEQYF
V gene: TRBV20-1
CDR3 length: 10
J gene: TRBJ2-7
clone size: NA
D gene: NA

CDR3 DNA: TGCGCCAGCAGCTTGTCTGAAAAACCCGGGGCCCAGTACTTC
CDR3 protein: CASSLSEKPGAQYF
V gene: TRBV5-1
CDR3 length: 14
J gene: TRBJ2-5
clone size: NA
D gene: NA

CDR3 DNA: TGTGCCAGCAGCCCACAGTACAGGACGACTCGGAGACGCTACGAGCAGTACTTC
CDR3 protein: CASSPQYRTTRRRYEQYF
V gene: TRBV5-6
CDR3 length: 18
J gene: TRBJ2-7
clone size: once
D gene: NA

CDR3 DNA: TGTGCCTGGAGTGGGGGGGTTCGGCGGACTGAAGCTTTCTTT
CDR3 protein: CAWSGGVRRTEAFF
V gene: TRBV30
CDR3 length: 14
J gene: TRBJ1-1
clone size: NA
D gene: NA

CDR3 DNA: TGTGCCAGCAGCCTTACGACAGATACGCAGTATTTT
CDR3 protein: CASSLTTDTQYF
V gene: TRBV9
CDR3 length: 12
J gene: TRBJ2-3
clone size: NA
D gene: NA

CDR3 DNA: TGTGCCAGCAGAAGACAGGGAGGGGAGCTGTTTTTT
CDR3 protein: CASRRQGGELFF
V gene: TRBV6-5
CDR3 length: 12
J gene: TRBJ2-2
clone size: NA
D gene: TRBD1

CDR3 DNA: TGCGCCAGCAGCCCTCCGGGGGGGGAAGATCTGCAAGGCTACACCTTC
CDR3 protein: CASSPPGGEDLQGYTF
V gene: TRBV4-1
CDR3 length: 16
J gene: TRBJ1-2
clone size: NA
D gene: NA

CDR3 DNA: TGTGCCAGCAGGCCCTCACAGGTGTTACCCTACGAGCAGTACTTC
CDR3 protein: CASRPSQVLPYEQYF
V gene: TRBV6-1
CDR3 length: 15
J gene: TRBJ2-7
clone size: NA
D gene: NA

CDR3 DNA: TGTGCCAGCAGTTCGTGGAATCAGCCCCAGCATTTT
CDR3 protein: CASSSWNQPQHF
V gene: TRBV6-5
CDR3 length: 12
J gene: TRBJ1-5
clone size: NA
D gene: NA

CDR3 DNA: TGCGCCAGCAGCTGGGCATGGGGGGACACTGAAGCTTTCTTT
CDR3 protein: CASSWAWGDTEAFF
V gene: TRBV5-1
CDR3 length: 14
J gene: TRBJ1-1
clone size: NA
D gene: NA

CDR3 DNA: TGCGCCAGCAGCTTGGACCTCAGGGGCACCGGGGAGCTGTTTTTT
CDR3 protein: CASSLDLRGTGELFF
V gene: TRBV5-1
CDR3 length: 15
J gene: TRBJ2-2
clone size: NA
D gene: NA

CDR3 DNA: TGTGCCAGCAGTTTAAAGGTTGACGGGGAGCAGTTCTTC
CDR3 protein: CASSLKVDGEQFF
V gene: TRBV27
CDR3 length: 13
J gene: TRBJ2-1
clone size: few
D gene: NA

CDR3 DNA: TGTGCCAGCAGCGCAAGAGGTATAGCGGGAGCCGGGGAGCTGTTTTTT
CDR3 protein: CASSARGIAGAGELFF
V gene: TRBV9
CDR3 length: 16
J gene: TRBJ2-2
clone size: NA
D gene: TRBD2

CDR3 DNA: TGTGCCAGCAGCCAAGAAGCCAGCGGGAGTCTCAACGAGCAGTACTTC
CDR3 protein: CASSQEASGSLNEQYF
V gene: TRBV4-2
CDR3 length: 16
J gene: TRBJ2-7
clone size: NA
D gene: TRBD2

CDR3 DNA: TGTGCCAGCAGTTTGCGTGGCACAGATACGCAGTATTTT
CDR3 protein: CASSLRGTDTQYF
V gene: TRBV27
CDR3 length: 13
J gene: TRBJ2-3
clone size: NA
D gene: NA

CDR3 DNA: TGTGCCAGCAGCGTAGGAACAGCGGGAATATTTAGGGAGCTGTTTTTT
CDR3 protein: CASSVGTAGIFRELFF
V gene: TRBV9
CDR3 length: 16
J gene: TRBJ2-2
clone size: NA
D gene: TRBD2

CDR3 DNA: TGTGCCAGTGAGGGGTGGGCGTCCTCTGGGGCCAACGTCCTGACTTTC
CDR3 protein: CASEGWASSGANVLTF
V gene: TRBV19
CDR3 length: 16
J gene: TRBJ2-6
clone size: NA
D gene: NA

CDR3 DNA: TGTGCCAGCAGCTTAGGGGGGGTCTCCTACAATGAGCAGTTCTTC
CDR3 protein: CASSLGGVSYNEQFF
V gene: TRBV11-3
CDR3 length: 15
J gene: TRBJ2-1
clone size: NA
D gene: NA

CDR3 DNA: TGTGCCAGCAGTGAAGGAACTGGATCCGAGCAGTACTTC
CDR3 protein: CASSEGTGSEQYF
V gene: TRBV6-4
CDR3 length: 13
J gene: TRBJ2-7
clone size: NA
D gene: NA

CDR3 DNA: TGCGCCAGCAGCCAAGAAATCGACAGGGATTATCAGCCCCAGCATTTT
CDR3 protein: CASSQEIDRDYQPQHF
V gene: TRBV4-3
CDR3 length: 16
J gene: TRBJ1-5
clone size: NA
D gene: TRBD1

CDR3 DNA: TGTGCCAGCAGCCCCCGGACTAGCGGGAGAGACACCGGGGAGCTGTTTTTT
CDR3 protein: CASSPRTSGRDTGELFF
V gene: TRBV11-2
CDR3 length: 17
J gene: TRBJ2-2
clone size: NA
D gene: TRBD2